These 24 T cell receptor beta chains were sequenced from one sample in a study of shared T cell receptors in the human thymus. Using immunoSEQ multiplex PCR, the repertoire was profiled, and TCRdb retains in-frame clones only, with some absent. This sample has some 660,000 clones, with around 87% found just once. The data were also submitted as part of a second study, on human thymus T cells.

Material for sequencing was thymocytes. The receptors derive from a boy under two years old with a congenital heart defect.

The sample holds a few counts of this clone. The chain carries TRBV5-1 and TRBJ1-1; unclear D gene. V was clipped by 4 bases and J by 4 bases, with 11 bases between them. The germline V gene has CDR1 SGHRS and CDR2 YFSETQ. This CDR3 is built from 13 residues. CDR3 DNA: TGCGCCAGCAGCACAAGGGAGGGCACTGAAGCTTTCTTT. It encodes CASSTREGTEAFF.

The chain uses TRBV4-3 and TRBJ1-2, with D possibly being TRBD1 (5 bases). From germline, CDR1 is LGHNA and CDR2 YSLEER. The V gene lost 4 bases and the J gene lost 2 bases, with 11 bases spanning the gap. There are 14 residues in the CDR3. The CDR3 bases are TGCGCCAGCAGCCCTCAGGGTTTCAACTATGGCTACACCTTC. Amino acid sequence: CASSPQGFNYGYTF.

The CDR3 region is CASSSLPDRGYEQYF. CDR3 nucleotide sequence: TGTGCCAGCAGCTCTCTACCGGACAGGGGCTACGAGCAGTACTTC. The chain employs TRBV14 and TRBJ2-7; 9 nucleotides line up with TRBD1. V lost 5 bases to trimming and J lost 3 bases; unmatched junction nucleotides: 8. Germline-derived CDR1 and CDR2 are SGHDN and FVKESK. The CDR3 is 15 amino acids.

The chain has TRBV4-3 and TRBJ2-7, with 7 bases lining up with TRBD1. CDR3 size: 21 residues. V lost 1 base to trimming and J lost 0 bases; unmatched junction nucleotides: 21. CDR1 and CDR2 (germline): LGHNA, YSLEER. The CDR3 is CASSQVYMGQPPIGTSYEQYF. Here the CDR3 DNA reads TGCGCCAGCAGCCAAGTCTATATGGGACAGCCGCCGATAGGGACCTCCTACGAGCAGTACTTC.

This rearrangement joins TRBV27 to TRBJ2-3; 12 bases align to TRBD2. There are 18 residues in the CDR3. CDR1 MNHEY and CDR2 SMNVEV come from the germline V gene (reference sequence). The V gene end was trimmed by 2 bases and the J gene end by 0 bases; junction bases not matched to a gene: 6. CDR3 region: CASSLASGRAVSTDTQYF. DNA for the CDR3: TGTGCCAGCAGTTTAGCTAGCGGGAGGGCCGTTAGCACAGATACGCAGTATTTT.

The chain carries TRBV2 and TRBJ1-2; no definite D call. The CDR3 runs 15 residues. Germline lookup yields CDR1 SNHLY and CDR2 FYNNEI. V lost 1 base, J lost 8 bases, and 17 bases lay in between. The CDR3 nucleotides read TGTGCCAGCAGTGAAGAAACAGCAAAGAAGATGGGCTACACCTTC. Translation: CASSEETAKKMGYTF. Based on the CDR3 plus reference TRBV2 and TRBJ1-2, the full variable domain is EPEVTQTPSHQVTQMGQEVILRCVPISNHLYFYWYRQILGQKVEFLVSFYNNEISEKSEIFDDQFSVERPDGSNFTLKIRSTKLEDSAMYFCASSEETAKKMGYTFGSGTRLTVV.

The chain combines TRBV5-6 with TRBJ1-2; TRBD1 aligns across 9 bases. Germline V gives CDR1 SGHDT, CDR2 YYEEEE. Germline trimming cut 2 bases from V and 8 bases from J; bases unmatched to any gene: 7. There are 14 residues in the CDR3. The CDR3 DNA follows: TGTGCCAGCAGCTTCCGGGACAGGGATGAAGGCTACACCTTC. Translating gives CASSFRDRDEGYTF. The whole variable domain, filled in from reference TRBV5-6 and TRBJ1-2, reads DAGVTQSPTHLIKTRGQQVTLRCSPKSGHDTVSWYQQALGQGPQFIFQYYEEEERQRGNFPDRFSGHQFPNYSSELNVNALLLGDSALYLCASSFRDRDEGYTFGSGTRLTVV.

The chain recombines TRBV6-5 with TRBJ2-1; D might be TRBD2 (7 bases). Trimming shortened V by 2 bases and J by 8 bases, and 16 bases separated the two germline ends. The germline gives CDR1 MNHEY, CDR2 SVGAGI. CDR3 length: 15 residues. The CDR3 sequence: CASSYVGGPYDEQFF. CDR3 nucleotide sequence: TGTGCCAGCAGTTACGTCGGGGGGCCTTACGATGAGCAGTTCTTC.

The chain recombines TRBV29-1 with TRBJ2-7; 10 bases align to TRBD1. The germline gives CDR1 SQVTM, CDR2 ANQGSEA. The CDR3 is 15 residues long. With V trimmed by 2 bases and J by 2 bases, 6 bases remained unmatched. The CDR3 DNA is TGCAGCGTTGAATTGTACGACAGGGGGCCCTACGAGCAGTACTTC. Encoded protein: CSVELYDRGPYEQYF.

This clone was picked up one time. The chain carries TRBV12-5 and TRBJ1-2; possible D gene TRBD1, 5 bases. Trimming took 1 base from V and 4 from J, leaving 13 bases between them. Germline V lookup: CDR1 LGHNT, CDR2 FRNRAP. CDR3 length: 15 residues. CDR3 nucleotides: TGTGCTAGTGGTTTGGGGGGGGTCGAGATCTATGGCTACACCTTC. This encodes CASGLGGVEIYGYTF.

The chain combines TRBV6-1 with TRBJ1-4, with 11 bases matching TRBD1. The ends lost 3 bases at V and 5 bases at J; junction bases unmatched: 5. This CDR3 is 16 amino acids long. Germline V gene lookup returns CDR1 MNHNS and CDR2 SASEGT. CDR3 coding DNA: TGTGCCAGCAGTGAGGAAAGGGACAGGGGGAATGAAAAACTGTTTTTT. It translates to CASSEERDRGNEKLFF.

The rearrangement links TRBV4-3 to TRBJ2-2; TRBD2 is a possible D gene (6 bases). The germline V and J ends were trimmed by 1 base and 5 bases, with 14 bases remaining between them. The CDR3 is made up of 16 amino acids. CDR1 LGHNA and CDR2 YSLEER come from the germline V gene. DNA for the CDR3: TGCGCCAGCAGCCAAGCGGCTCAGGCGGGGACCGGGGAGCTGTTTTTT. Translated: CASSQAAQAGTGELFF.

The rearrangement joins TRBV4-3 to TRBJ2-1; the D gene is possibly TRBD2 (6 bases). Germline V gene lookup returns CDR1 LGHNA and CDR2 YSLEER. The CDR3 loop spans 16 amino acids. Trimming stripped 0 bases from V and 8 bases from J, with 17 bases between. DNA for the CDR3: TGCGCCAGCAGCCAAGAGGGTTCGACTAGACGGGATGAGCAGTTCTTC. The encoded protein is CASSQEGSTRRDEQFF.

This chain connects TRBV28 to TRBJ2-7, with 8 bases fitting TRBD1. In germline, CDR1 is MDHEN, CDR2 SYDVKM. This CDR3 comprises 16 residues. V dropped 5 bases and J dropped 2; count of bases not matched to a gene: 11. The CDR3 here is CASSPGTGSWTYEQYF. The CDR3 DNA reads TGTGCCAGCAGTCCCGGGACAGGCTCTTGGACCTACGAGCAGTACTTC.

The V call is TRBV6-5, the J call TRBJ1-1; 8 bases are a match to TRBD1. The junction had 6 bases not matched to a gene; V was cut back by 2 bases and J by 1 base. Germline V CDR1 and CDR2: MNHEY, SVGAGI. The CDR3 runs 16 residues. Written as DNA, the CDR3 is TGTGCCAGCAGTTACCGGACAGGGACAGGGAACACTGAAGCTTTCTTT. As protein: CASSYRTGTGNTEAFF.

V usage is TRBV28 and J usage is TRBJ2-7; 9 bases are a match to TRBD2. J was trimmed by 4 bases and V by 6 bases; bases with no gene match: 13. Germline CDR1 reads MDHEN; CDR2 reads SYDVKM. CDR3 length: 16 residues. The DNA of the CDR3 is TGTGCCAGCAGCCCGGCGGGAGGGCATGGGGAGTACGAGCAGTACTTC. Residues: CASSPAGGHGEYEQYF.

CDR3 nucleotides: TGTGCCAGCAGTTTGCAACAGTCGAACACCGGGGAGCTGTTTTTT. Translating gives CASSLQQSNTGELFF. The chain links TRBV27 to TRBJ2-2; D is ambiguous. Germline V gene sequence: CDR1 MNHEY, CDR2 SMNVEV (reference sequence). The CDR3 has 15 amino acids. V was cut by 3 bases and J by 0 bases, with 8 bases left in between.

The chain employs TRBV6-1 and TRBJ2-1; 13 positions agree with TRBD2. Germline CDR1 reads MNHNS; CDR2 reads SASEGT. V was clipped by 1 base and J by 8 bases; unmatched bases: 5. The CDR3 is 16 amino acids. In DNA, the CDR3 is TGTGCCAGCAGTGAAGGGGGGACTAGCGGGACCCATGAGCAGTTCTTC. This encodes CASSEGGTSGTHEQFF.

The gene calls are TRBV2 and TRBJ1-3; the D is unclear. The CDR3 loop spans 16 amino acids. Germline CDR1 and CDR2: SNHLY and FYNNEI. V lost 4 bases and J 0 bases, leaving 13 bases between the germline ends. The CDR3 region has the DNA TGTGCCAGCAGTGTCTACAGAACAGACTCTGGAAACACCATATATTTT. This codes for CASSVYRTDSGNTIYF.

The chain recombines TRBV7-8 with TRBJ2-3; tentatively, D is TRBD2 (8 bases). The CDR3 length is 19 residues. The V end was cut by 4 bases, the J end by 3 bases, with 26 bases between. The germline V gene encodes CDR1 SGHVS and CDR2 FQNEAQ. The CDR3 nucleotides are TGTGCCAGCAGCTCCAAGGGAGGGGGCAGCGGGAGAGTAACAGATACGCAGTATTTT. Protein product: CASSSKGGGSGRVTDTQYF. The whole variable domain, remainder taken from reference TRBV7-8 and TRBJ2-3, is GAGVSQSPRYKVAKRGQDVALRCDPISGHVSLFWYQQALGQGPEFLTYFQNEAQLDKSGLPSDRFFAERPEGSVSTLKIQRTQQEDSAVYLCASSSKGGGSGRVTDTQYFGPGTRLTVL.

The chain has TRBV10-3 and TRBJ2-3; TRBD1 matches 7 bases. The CDR3 has 17 residues. V lost 6 bases and J lost 5; bases outside the gene matches: 17. CDR1 is ENHRY, CDR2 SYGVKD, per germline. The CDR3 is CAISKTGKTGILDTQYF. The CDR3 coding sequence is TGTGCCATCAGCAAGACGGGCAAGACAGGGATCCTAGATACGCAGTATTTT.

The chain uses TRBV27 and TRBJ2-3; weak D call: TRBD2 (6 bases). Germline V gene sequence: CDR1 MNHEY, CDR2 SMNVEV (reference sequence). V lost 3 bases and J 4 bases, leaving 8 bases between the germline ends. This CDR3 has 13 residues. The CDR3, as DNA: TGTGCCAGCAGTTTTGAGCGGGCAGATACGCAGTATTTT. Translated, it gives CASSFERADTQYF.

The J gene is TRBJ1-4, the V gene TRBV4-1, with a possible D match to TRBD1 (6 bases). In germline, CDR1 is MGHRA, CDR2 YSYEKL. CDR3 length: 18 amino acids. V was shortened by 1 base and J by 4 bases, with 19 bases between the two germline ends. The CDR3 region has the DNA TGCGCCAGCAGCCAAGTACTTGGCCTCGGACAGTATAATGAAAAACTGTTTTTT. Translation gives CASSQVLGLGQYNEKLFF.

This chain links TRBV7-9 with TRBJ1-1; D gene uncertain. Per germline, CDR1 SEHNR and CDR2 FQNEAQ (reference sequence). The length of the CDR3 is 15 residues. V gave up 0 bases and J gave up 3 bases, with 11 bases separating them. CDR3 bases: TGTGCCAGCAGCTTAGCGCGGGGAAGGTACACTGAAGCTTTCTTT. Translating gives CASSLARGRYTEAFF.